The 13 T cell receptor beta chains presented below share a single source sample, sequenced in a study of shared clonotypes between healthy human individuals (dated by TCRdb to the early 2020s). Library prep was done by the immunoSEQ multiplex PCR assay. What TCRdb holds here is the immuneACCESS table cut down to in-frame rearrangements. Part of the clones is not present; checked against another copy, under half of the missing clones reflect an unresolved V gene, and the others are unexplained. This sample comprises a few million clones, just over 90% of them detected only once. 0.14% of the sample is taken by the ten largest. The specimen sequenced was naive CD4+ T cells sorted from blood. The meaning of the sample's cell subset or site label: CD45RA+ positively selected. The receptors come from a man younger than 35 in good health.

The V gene is TRBV10-3, the J gene TRBJ2-1; 10 bases align to TRBD2. Germline trimming cut 7 bases from V and 0 bases from J; bases unmatched to any gene: 15. Germline loops: CDR1 ENHRY, CDR2 SYGVKD. The CDR3 is 19 amino acids. This CDR3 is CAINQRGGQDASSYNEQFF. The CDR3 DNA sequence: TGTGCCATCAACCAGCGGGGGGGCCAAGATGCGAGCTCCTACAATGAGCAGTTCTTC.

The rearrangement uses TRBV11-2 and TRBJ2-4; perhaps TRBD1 as D (6 bases). The germline V gene encodes CDR1 SGHAT and CDR2 FQNNGV. V was clipped by 0 bases and J by 4 bases, with 10 bases between them. This CDR3 has 15 residues. CDR3 in amino acids: CASSLDETGKNIQYF. CDR3 DNA: TGTGCCAGCAGCTTAGATGAAACAGGGAAAAACATTCAGTACTTC.

The CDR3 nucleotides are TGTGCCACCAATCCTCGGACAGGGAAAAGGGAGCAGTACTTC. Translating it yields CATNPRTGKREQYF. V is TRBV28 and J is TRBJ2-7; 8 nucleotides match TRBD1. The junction had 15 bases not matched to a gene; V was cut back by 10 bases and J by 7 bases. The CDR3 is 14 residues long. Germline V gene lookup returns CDR1 MDHEN and CDR2 SYDVKM.

About this clone: At the DNA level, this CDR3 is encoded by other sequences in the same sample as well. The chain recombines TRBV2 with TRBJ2-2; a weak D match, TRBD2 (7 bases). Germline V gives CDR1 SNHLY, CDR2 FYNNEI. V gave up 3 bases and J gave up 4 bases, with 12 bases separating them. This CDR3 has 15 amino acids. CDR3 in DNA: TGTGCCAGCAGTGAGGGGGGGCTGGGCACCGGGGAGCTGTTTTTT. Translated, it gives CASSEGGLGTGELFF.

The gene calls are TRBV19 and TRBJ1-3; D remains ambiguous. The CDR3 extends over 14 amino acids. Germline V gene data show CDR1 as LNHDA and CDR2 as SQIVND (reference sequence). The ends were cut back, 4 bases at V and 0 bases at J, with 7 bases in the middle. CDR3 sequence (DNA): TGTGCCAGTAGTAGCTGGAGCTCTGGAAACACCATATATTTT. Its translation: CASSSWSSGNTIYF.

This rearrangement joins TRBV13 to TRBJ2-2; TRBD1 matches 7 bases. The germline CDR1 and CDR2 sequences are PRHDT and FYEKMQ (reference sequence). V dropped 4 bases and J dropped 5; count of bases not matched to a gene: 7. The CDR3 extends over 15 amino acids. The CDR3 sequence is CASSYRTGQTGELFF. The CDR3 bases are TGTGCCAGCAGCTACAGGACAGGACAAACCGGGGAGCTGTTTTTT.

The J gene is TRBJ2-7, the V gene TRBV6-5; no definite D call. Germline lookup yields CDR1 MNHEY and CDR2 SVGAGI. The CDR3 has 14 residues. V dropped 7 bases and J dropped 0 bases, with 13 bases sitting between them. As DNA, the CDR3 is TGTGCCAGCACTTCACTCGGTGGCTCCTACGAGCAGTACTTC. Amino acids: CASTSLGGSYEQYF.

V and J are TRBV10-1 and TRBJ2-7; possibly TRBD2 for D (5 bases). Germline CDR1 and CDR2: WNHNN and SYGVQD (reference sequence). The CDR3 consists of 12 residues. With 5 bases removed from V and 7 bases from J, the gap between germline ends came to 12 bases. The DNA of the CDR3 is TGCGCCAGCAGTCCGGGCCGGGGAGAGCAGTACTTC. Encoded protein: CASSPGRGEQYF.

As regards this clone: Other DNA sequences within the sample encode an identical CDR3. The chain is built from TRBV27 and TRBJ2-7, with 9 bases that match TRBD1. With 5 bases clipped from V and 2 bases from J, the junction kept 7 bases outside the gene matches. The length of the CDR3 is 15 residues. Germline values: CDR1 MNHEY, CDR2 SMNVEV (reference sequence). This CDR3 is CASSLGQGLAYEQYF. The CDR3 DNA reads TGTGCCAGCAGTCTTGGACAGGGGCTAGCCTACGAGCAGTACTTC.

The rearrangement uses TRBV5-1 and TRBJ1-6; the match to TRBD1 covers 8 bases. Germline loops: CDR1 SGHRS, CDR2 YFSETQ. CDR3 size: 15 residues. V lost 5 bases and J lost 5; bases outside the gene matches: 6. CDR3 nucleotide sequence: TGCGCCAGCAGGAAAATGGGACAGGATAATTCACCCCTCCACTTT. Residues: CASRKMGQDNSPLHF.

The V and J genes are TRBV2 and TRBJ2-2; D call uncertain. Trimming took off 5 bases at V and 2 bases at J, with 6 bases between the two ends. This CDR3 is 13 amino acids long. Germline CDR1 is SNHLY and CDR2 is FYNNEI. This chain's CDR3 is CASSQENTGELFF. The DNA of the CDR3 is TGTGCCAGCAGTCAGGAAAACACCGGGGAGCTGTTTTTT.

The CDR3 is CASMGGANNQPQHF. The CDR3 region has the DNA TGTGCCAGCATGGGGGGGGCTAACAATCAGCCCCAGCATTTT. This chain connects TRBV28 to TRBJ1-5; tentatively, D is TRBD1 (6 bases). Per the germline V gene, CDR1 is MDHEN and CDR2 is SYDVKM. This CDR3 comprises 14 residues. V lost 7 bases and J 3 bases, leaving 13 bases between the germline ends.

V is TRBV10-3 and J is TRBJ2-5, with 10 bases identical to TRBD2. The J call is uncertain, as TRBJ2-7 better fits the DNA end. The CDR3 consists of 15 residues. The germline gives CDR1 ENHRY, CDR2 SYGVKD. The DNA of the CDR3 is TGTGCCATCAGTGAGTCTACTAGCGGGGTGGGCGAGCAGTACTTC. It codes for CAISESTSGVGEQYF.